Presented here are 6 T cell receptor beta chains from one specimen sequenced in a study of T cells in Graves' hyperthyroidism and ophthalmopathy. RNA transcripts served as the template for amplifying TCR beta CDR3 regions. TCR CDR3 regions were first amplified by RT-PCR with HTBI primers. TCRdb independently ran MiXCR on the multiplex PCR reads; one entry per CDR3 protein. The sample has fewer than 900,000 distinct CDR3 sequences, around 17% seen once. The sequenced sample was blood. The receptors come from a young man with Graves' hyperthyroidism.

This clonotype showed up just a few times. The gene calls are TRBV7-9 and TRBJ2-2; 14 positions agree with TRBD2. This CDR3 is built from 17 residues. The germline V gene has CDR1 SEHNR and CDR2 FQNEAQ (reference sequence). V gave up 6 bases and J gave up 4 bases; unmatched junction bases: 7. In DNA, the CDR3 is TGTGCCAGCAGTAAGACTAGCGGGAGGGCCTCCACCGGGGAGCTGTTTTTT. Translated, it gives CASSKTSGRASTGELFF. Looking up the rest from reference TRBV7-9 and TRBJ2-2 gives the full variable domain: DTGVSQNPRHKITKRGQNVTFRCDPISEHNRLYWYRQTLGQGPEFLTYFQNEAQLEKSRLLSDRFSAERPKGSFSTLEIQRTEQGDSAMYLCASSKTSGRASTGELFFGEGSRLTVL.

This clonotype was found a few times. The chain joins TRBV6-5 to TRBJ2-3, with D unresolved. This CDR3 has 15 residues. Per germline, CDR1 MNHEY and CDR2 SVGAGI. V lost 0 bases, J lost 3 bases, and 10 bases lay in between. The CDR3, as DNA: TGTGCCAGCAGTTACTCGATATCGGTTACAGATACGCAGTATTTT. Amino acids: CASSYSISVTDTQYF.

This sequence joins TRBV7-2 and TRBJ2-3, with TRBD2 matching over 7 bases. This CDR3 has 13 amino acids. V lost 7 bases to trimming and J lost 4 bases; unmatched junction nucleotides: 5. The germline gives CDR1 SGHTA, CDR2 FQGNSA. CDR3 region: CASIQGGADTQYF. The CDR3 nucleotides are TGTGCCAGCATCCAGGGAGGGGCAGATACGCAGTATTTT.

The chain employs TRBV20-1 and TRBJ2-1; 10 bases map to TRBD2. V trimming: 0 bases; J trimming: 7 bases; junction bases outside the gene matches: 9. The CDR3 has 16 amino acids. CDR1 is DFQATT, CDR2 SNEGSKA, per germline (reference sequence). CDR3 protein: CSARDQLAGVRNEQFF. In DNA form, the CDR3 reads TGCAGTGCTAGAGATCAGCTAGCGGGAGTACGTAATGAGCAGTTCTTC.

This clonotype was detected many times. This chain links TRBV6-1 with TRBJ2-7; perhaps TRBD1 as D (5 bases). Trimming took off 8 bases at V and 6 bases at J, with 20 bases between the two ends. Germline V gene lookup returns CDR1 MNHNS and CDR2 SASEGT. This CDR3 region has 14 residues. CDR3 sequence (DNA): TGTGCCAGCGCCAGGGCCCCCTCAATGAGCGAGCAGTACTTC. Residues: CASARAPSMSEQYF.

This clonotype was seen ten or more times. The V gene is TRBV7-9, the J gene TRBJ2-1, with a possible D match to TRBD1 (5 bases). Trimming removed 5 bases from V and 5 bases from J, with 16 bases in between. Germline V gives CDR1 SEHNR, CDR2 FQNEAQ (reference sequence). The CDR3 has 15 amino acids. CDR3 residues: CASSVLRDGNNEQFF. The CDR3 region has the DNA TGTGCCAGCAGCGTCCTCAGGGATGGCAACAATGAGCAGTTCTTC.